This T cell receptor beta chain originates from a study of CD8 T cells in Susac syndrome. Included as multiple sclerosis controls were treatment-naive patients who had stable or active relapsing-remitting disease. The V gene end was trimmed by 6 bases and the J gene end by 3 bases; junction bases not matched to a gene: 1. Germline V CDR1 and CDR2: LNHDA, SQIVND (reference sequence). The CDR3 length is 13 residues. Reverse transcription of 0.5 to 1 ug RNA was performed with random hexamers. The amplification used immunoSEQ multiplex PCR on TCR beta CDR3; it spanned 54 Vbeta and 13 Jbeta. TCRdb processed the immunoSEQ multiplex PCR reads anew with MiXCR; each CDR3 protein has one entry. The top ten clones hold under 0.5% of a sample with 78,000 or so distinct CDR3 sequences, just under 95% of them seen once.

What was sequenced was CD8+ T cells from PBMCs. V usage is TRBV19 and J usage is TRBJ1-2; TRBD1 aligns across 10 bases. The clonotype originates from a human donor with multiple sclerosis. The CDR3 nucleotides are TGTGCCAGTAGGACAGGGGGCGACTATGGCTACACCTTC. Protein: CASRTGGDYGYTF.